The present T cell receptor (beta chain) was sequenced within a study of human T cells and chemical hapten exposure. For the study at large: Patients, chiefly female, had alopecia areata, totalis or universalis. The study's findings and limits: Following DPC sensitization, TCRs present above 1 in 1000 frequency showed no change.

Time point described: pre-sensitization, week 0. Treatment specified: therapeutic diphenylcyclopropenone sensitization with weekly scalp DPC. The donor pool consisted of alopecia patients aged 18 to 70 years, considered suitable for DPC. Original handling: Sample-level TCR yields exhibited a median of roughly 96,000, with a range of about 23,224 to 700,000. A single record per CDR3 protein comes from TCRdb applying MiXCR to the RACE reads. These V and J calls derive from TCRdb rather than the authors' analysis. Among approximately 370,000 distinct CDR3 sequences listed, around 5.5% were seen once. A remark on this clonotype: What it binds is unknown.

CDR3 size: 12 residues. Germline V gene sequence: CDR1 SQVTM, CDR2 ANQGSEA. The V end was cut by 7 bases, the J end by 2 bases, with 9 bases between. This specimen consisted of whole blood, obtained in connection with sensitization to the hapten diphenylcyclopropenone (DPC). The origin of this receptor is a woman aged 18-30 years with alopecia areata. Some clones in this sample may be carry-over from other donors' samples. The chain has TRBV29-1 and TRBJ2-1; D may be TRBD1 or TRBD2 (5 bases each). CDR3 residues: CSGGDPYNEQFF. The CDR3 bases are TGCAGCGGAGGGGACCCCTACAATGAGCAGTTCTTC.